The entry that follows covers one T cell receptor (beta chain) sequence. Other DNA sequences in this sample translate to the same CDR3. V was shortened by 3 bases and J by 4 bases, with 14 bases between the two germline ends. This CDR3 contains 14 residues. From germline, CDR1 is SGHRS and CDR2 YFSETQ. The record originates from a study of control samples from healthy donors and cancer patients. Some clones are missing from TCRdb's copy, which holds only in-frame ones; the method was immunoSEQ multiplex PCR. The data hold 98,000 or so clones, with almost 85% observed a single time. The sample was blood. The sequence derives from a man in his fifties or sixties in good health. The chain links TRBV5-1 to TRBJ2-7; perhaps TRBD1 as D (6 bases). The CDR3 nucleotides are TGCGCCAGCAGCTCTGGGACACCTCCTTACGAGCAGTACTTC. This sequence encodes CASSSGTPPYEQYF.